One and the same sample provided the 18 T cell receptor beta chains below, sequenced in a study of T cell repertoires in cytomegalovirus infection. TCRdb re-analysed the reads in MiXCR, keeping a single row per CDR3 protein. The table lists 450,000 to 600,000 distinct CDR3 sequences, approximately 10% of them singletons, with roughly a tenth in the top ten. The sample comprised PBMCs. These receptor sequences come from a human donor in good health (CMV status not recorded). Some clones in this sample may be carry-over from other donors' samples.

The CDR3 loop is CASSPGQGGSGYTF. The CDR3 DNA reads as TGTGCCAGCAGCCCGGGACAGGGAGGAAGCGGCTACACCTTC. This chain connects TRBV9 to TRBJ1-2; the match to TRBD1 covers 9 bases. There are 14 residues in the CDR3. The junction had 9 bases not matched to a gene; V was cut back by 4 bases and J by 8 bases. From germline, CDR1 is SGDLS and CDR2 YYNGEE. The full variable domain, its missing parts supplied by reference TRBV9 and TRBJ1-2, is DSGVTQTPKHLITATGQRVTLRCSPRSGDLSVYWYQQSLDQGLQFLIQYYNGEERAKGNILERFSAQQFPDLHSELNLSSLELGDSALYFCASSPGQGGSGYTFGSGTRLTVV.

This clonotype was seen a handful of times. This chain uses TRBV20-1 with TRBJ2-1; possible D gene TRBD1, 6 bases. The CDR3 sequence is 14 residues long. Germline CDR1 and CDR2: DFQATT and SNEGSKA (reference sequence). Trimming stripped 5 bases from V and 2 bases from J, with 13 bases between. CDR3 in amino acids: CSAQPQGPYNEQFF. For the CDR3, the DNA is TGCAGTGCTCAACCGCAGGGGCCCTACAATGAGCAGTTCTTC.

Turning to this clonotype: Just one base apart from a much larger clone, this may be a read error. The CDR3 sequence is CSAPPDFGQMNTGAFF. CDR3 nucleotide sequence: TGCAGTGCTCCCCCGGATTTCGGACAGATGAACACTGGAGCTTTCTTT. The V gene is TRBV20-1, the J gene TRBJ1-1; TRBD1 is a possible D gene (6 bases). The CDR3 totals 16 residues. The germline CDR1 and CDR2 sequences are DFQATT and SNEGSKA (reference sequence).

This clonotype has at least ten counts. This rearrangement joins TRBV7-2 to TRBJ2-2; tentatively, D is TRBD1 (5 bases). V lost 5 bases, J lost 4 bases, and 14 bases lay in between. Per the germline V gene, CDR1 is SGHTA and CDR2 is FQGNSA. The CDR3 loop spans 15 amino acids. The CDR3 sequence: CASSGPTGATGELFF. CDR3 DNA sequence: TGTGCCAGCAGCGGACCAACTGGGGCCACCGGGGAGCTGTTTTTT.

V usage is TRBV7-3 and J usage is TRBJ2-1; 8 positions agree with TRBD2. Germline V gene data show CDR1 as SGHTA and CDR2 as FQGTGA. The V and J ends lost 1 base and 7 bases, in that order; junction bases with no gene match: 6. This CDR3 contains 15 residues. The CDR3 DNA reads as TGTGCCAGCAGCTTAATTGTGCCGGGGGGGAATGAGCAGTTCTTC. Its translation is CASSLIVPGGNEQFF.

This clonotype was counted between two and nine times. This chain links TRBV6-5 with TRBJ2-1; D is unclear. CDR3 length: 14 residues. Deletions cut 7 bases from V and 0 bases from J, with 10 bases between. The germline V gene encodes CDR1 MNHEY and CDR2 SVGAGI. The CDR3 sequence is CASNNIGSYNEQFF. In DNA, the CDR3 is TGTGCCAGCAACAACATCGGCTCCTACAATGAGCAGTTCTTC.

There are many counts of this clonotype. The chain joins TRBV19 to TRBJ2-1; no clear D gene. V was trimmed by 3 bases and J by 8 bases, leaving 14 bases between them. CDR1 and CDR2 from the germline V gene are LNHDA and SQIVND (reference sequence). The CDR3 totals 14 residues. In DNA, the CDR3 is TGTGCCAGTAGTATGGGGATGATTTGGGATGAGCAGTTCTTC. Encoded protein: CASSMGMIWDEQFF.

This clonotype was observed at least ten times. The chain couples TRBV25-1 to TRBJ1-2; D is uncertain. Germline CDR1 is MGHDK and CDR2 is SYGVNS. V shed 4 bases and J shed 2 bases, with 8 bases lying between them. The CDR3 is 13 residues long. The CDR3 sequence is CASSARTNYGYTF. The CDR3 nucleotides read TGTGCCAGCAGTGCCCGGACCAACTATGGCTACACCTTC.

This clonotype was seen repeatedly, ten times or more. CDR3 bases: TGTGCCACCAGCAGAGATAAGGAGTGGACTGAAGCTTTCTTT. Protein sequence: CATSRDKEWTEAFF. The V gene is TRBV15, the J gene TRBJ1-1, with D uncertain. Looked up from germline, CDR1 is LNHNV and CDR2 is YYDKDF (reference sequence). This CDR3 spans 14 amino acids. V gave up 0 bases and J gave up 5 bases, with 10 bases separating them.

As to this clonotype: A read error may be the cause here, since a much bigger clone is one base away. This rearrangement joins TRBV24-1 to TRBJ1-5; perhaps TRBD1 as D (5 bases). Germline loops: CDR1 KGHDR, CDR2 SFDVKD. The V gene lost 9 bases and the J gene lost 3 bases, with 14 bases spanning the gap. The CDR3 is 14 residues long. This chain's CDR3 is CATQRGGDNQPQHF. The CDR3 DNA follows: TGTGCCACCCAGAGGGGAGGGGACAATCAGCCCCAGCATTTT.

Details on this clonotype: A much more abundant neighbour one base away suggests this may be a read error. The chain carries TRBV10-3 and TRBJ2-7; 7 bases fit TRBD1. With V trimmed by 3 bases and J by 5 bases, 7 bases remained unmatched. The CDR3 runs 14 residues. Germline CDR1 is ENHRY and CDR2 is SYGVKD. Here the CDR3 DNA reads TGTGCCATCAGTGACGGGACAGCCACCCACGAGCAGTACTTC. It translates to CAISDGTATHEQYF.

The chain joins TRBV29-1 to TRBJ2-3; D gene unclear. V was cut by 0 bases and J by 0 bases, with 7 bases left in between. CDR1 is SQVTM, CDR2 ANQGSEA, per germline. The CDR3 length is 14 residues. Written as DNA, the CDR3 is TGCAGCGTTGAAGAAGTGTACAGCACAGATACGCAGTATTTT. Protein: CSVEEVYSTDTQYF.

The rearrangement uses TRBV7-3 and TRBJ2-1; D unclear. CDR1 and CDR2 (germline): SGHTA, FQGTGA. Trimming removed 5 bases at V and 0 bases at J, with 11 bases between. This CDR3 has 15 residues. The CDR3 coding sequence is TGTGCCAGCAGCCCCCCATCGAGCTCCTACAATGAGCAGTTCTTC. It yields the protein CASSPPSSSYNEQFF.

This rearrangement joins TRBV12-3 or TRBV12-4 to TRBJ1-2; the D is unclear. This CDR3 comprises 14 residues. V lost 4 bases and J lost 0, with 9 bases in between. CDR3 sequence (DNA): TGTGCCAGCAGTTGGGCCGGTGCTAACTATGGCTACACCTTC. It specifies CASSWAGANYGYTF.

This clonotype was recorded many times. The V and J genes are TRBV5-1 and TRBJ2-2; no definite D call. V lost 4 bases to trimming and J lost 4 bases, with 14 bases between them. The germline V gene encodes CDR1 SGHRS and CDR2 YFSETQ. The CDR3 extends over 15 amino acids. The CDR3 coding sequence is TGCGCCAGCAGCCTGTACCCGCCATCCACCGGGGAGCTGTTTTTT. As protein: CASSLYPPSTGELFF.

Here the CDR3 DNA reads TGTGCCAGTAGTCCCGAGATAGCGGGAGCGGGAGAGACCCAGTACTTC. Protein: CASSPEIAGAGETQYF. This chain links TRBV19 with TRBJ2-5; 9 positions agree with TRBD2. The trim removed 5 bases at V and 4 bases at J, leaving 11 bases unmatched. The CDR3 sequence is 16 residues long. Germline assignment: CDR1 LNHDA and CDR2 SQIVND (reference sequence).

This clonotype was seen ten or more times. The chain joins TRBV27 to TRBJ1-2; D ambiguous. The V and J ends lost 5 bases and 4 bases respectively, with 14 bases between them. CDR1 is MNHEY and CDR2 is SMNVEV in the germline V gene (reference sequence). The CDR3 contains 14 residues. The CDR3 sequence: CASSRTNRLYGYTF. In DNA, the CDR3 is TGTGCCAGCAGTAGGACCAACAGACTCTATGGCTACACCTTC.

This clonotype was picked up many times. CDR3 coding DNA: TGTGCCAGCAGCTTAGTCCCGGGAGAAGAAGAGACCCAGTACTTC. Translating gives CASSLVPGEEETQYF. This sequence joins TRBV7-6 and TRBJ2-5; weak D call: TRBD2 (6 bases). Germline V gene lookup returns CDR1 SGHVS and CDR2 FNYEAQ. V was shortened by 1 base and J by 3 bases, with 12 bases between the two germline ends. The CDR3 loop spans 15 amino acids.